This entry concerns a single TCR beta chain. This CDR3 region has 14 residues. The germline V gene has CDR1 MDHEN and CDR2 SYDVKM. V was cut by 5 bases and J by 9 bases, with 17 bases left in between. This sample was taken from a study of Ad26.COV2.S vaccination and SARS-CoV-2 variants. The assay was immunoSEQ multiplex PCR, and TCRdb's table has in-frame clones only and misses some. The data contain 410,000 or so clones, about 90% of them singletons. Treatment reported: roughly 18 received Ad26.COV2.S at low or high dose, single or two shots; 5 received placebo; per-sample allocation not given. Day 63 following the first vaccine or placebo injection was when the samples were taken.

This receptor was taken from a person between 18 and 65 years old who received the Ad26.COV2.S COVID-19 vaccine or a placebo. V gene TRBV28 combines with J gene TRBJ2-4, with D possibly matching TRBD1 (6 bases). The specimen was peripheral blood, collected in a trial of Ad26.COV2.S vaccine versus placebo. CDR3 residues: CASSTPNTGTIQYF. Here the CDR3 DNA reads TGTGCCAGCAGTACACCGAATACAGGGACCATTCAGTACTTC. The full variable domain, in which reference TRBV28 and TRBJ2-4 provide the parts outside the CDR3, is DVKVTQSSRYLVKRTGEKVFLECVQDMDHENMFWYRQDPGLGLRLIYFSYDVKMKEKGDIPEGYSVSREKKERFSLILESASTNQTSMYLCASSTPNTGTIQYFGAGTRLSVL.